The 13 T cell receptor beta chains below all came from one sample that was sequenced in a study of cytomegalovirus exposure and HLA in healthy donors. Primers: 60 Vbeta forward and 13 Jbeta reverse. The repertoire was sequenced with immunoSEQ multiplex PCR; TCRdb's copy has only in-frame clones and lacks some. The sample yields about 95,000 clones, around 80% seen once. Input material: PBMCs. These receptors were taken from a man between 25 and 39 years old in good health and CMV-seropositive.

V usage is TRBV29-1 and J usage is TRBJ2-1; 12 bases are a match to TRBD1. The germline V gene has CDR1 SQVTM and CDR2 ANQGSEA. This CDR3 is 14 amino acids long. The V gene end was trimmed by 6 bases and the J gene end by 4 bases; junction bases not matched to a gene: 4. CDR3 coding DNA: TGCAGCGTCGGGACAGGGGGCTGGTACAATGAGCAGTTCTTC. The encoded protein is CSVGTGGWYNEQFF.

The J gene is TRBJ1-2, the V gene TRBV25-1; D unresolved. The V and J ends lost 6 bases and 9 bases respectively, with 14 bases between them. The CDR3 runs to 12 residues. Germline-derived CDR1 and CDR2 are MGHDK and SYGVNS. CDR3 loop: CASSAGLGSYTF. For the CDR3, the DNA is TGTGCCAGCAGCGCGGGCCTCGGGAGCTACACCTTC.

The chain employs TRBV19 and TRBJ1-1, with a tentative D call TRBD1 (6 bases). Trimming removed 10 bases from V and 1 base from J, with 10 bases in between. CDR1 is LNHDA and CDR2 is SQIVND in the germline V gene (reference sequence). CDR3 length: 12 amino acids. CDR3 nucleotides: TGTGCCACCGAGACAGGGAACACTGAAGCTTTCTTT. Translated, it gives CATETGNTEAFF.

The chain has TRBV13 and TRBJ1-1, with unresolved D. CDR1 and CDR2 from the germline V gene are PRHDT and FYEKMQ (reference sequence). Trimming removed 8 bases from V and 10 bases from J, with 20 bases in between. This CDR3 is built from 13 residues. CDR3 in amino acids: CASGPRSGKTAFF. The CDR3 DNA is TGTGCCAGCGGACCTCGCAGCGGAAAAACAGCTTTCTTT.

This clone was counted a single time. The CDR3 reads CASRLGGVNTGELFF. The DNA for the CDR3 is TGTGCCAGTAGACTCGGCGGGGTGAACACCGGGGAGCTGTTTTTT. The rearrangement uses TRBV19 and TRBJ2-2; D may be TRBD2 (6 bases). Germline V gives CDR1 LNHDA, CDR2 SQIVND (reference sequence). CDR3 size: 15 residues. V was cut by 6 bases and J by 1 base, with 12 bases left in between.

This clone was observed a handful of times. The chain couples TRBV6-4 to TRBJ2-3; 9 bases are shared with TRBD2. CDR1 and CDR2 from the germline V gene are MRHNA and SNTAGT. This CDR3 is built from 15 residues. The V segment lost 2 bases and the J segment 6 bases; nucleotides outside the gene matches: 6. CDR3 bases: TGTGCCAGCAGTGACGTTGGCGGGGGGGCCGATACGCAGTATTTT. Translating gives CASSDVGGGADTQYF.

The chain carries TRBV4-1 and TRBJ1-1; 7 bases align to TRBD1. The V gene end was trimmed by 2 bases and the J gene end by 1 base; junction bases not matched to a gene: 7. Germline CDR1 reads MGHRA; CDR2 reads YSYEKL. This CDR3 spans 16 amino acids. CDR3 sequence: CASSQPGQGENTEAFF. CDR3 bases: TGCGCCAGCAGCCAACCCGGGCAGGGGGAGAACACTGAAGCTTTCTTT.

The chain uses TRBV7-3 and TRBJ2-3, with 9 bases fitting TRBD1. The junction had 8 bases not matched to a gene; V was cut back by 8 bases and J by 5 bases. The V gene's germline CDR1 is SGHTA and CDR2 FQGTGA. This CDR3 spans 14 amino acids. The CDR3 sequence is CASGYRGRRDTQYF. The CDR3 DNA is TGTGCCAGCGGCTACAGGGGGCGCAGAGATACGCAGTATTTT. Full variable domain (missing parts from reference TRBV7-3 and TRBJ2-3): GAGVSQTPSNKVTEKGKYVELRCDPISGHTALYWYRQSLGQGPEFLIYFQGTGAADDSGLPNDRFFAVRPEGSVSTLKIQRTERGDSAVYLCASGYRGRRDTQYFGPGTRLTVL.

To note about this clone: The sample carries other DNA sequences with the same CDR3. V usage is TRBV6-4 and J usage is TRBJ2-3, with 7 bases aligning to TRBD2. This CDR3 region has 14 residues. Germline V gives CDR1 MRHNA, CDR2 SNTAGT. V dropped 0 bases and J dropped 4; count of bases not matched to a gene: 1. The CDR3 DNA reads TGTGCCAGCAGTGACTCGGGGGGGGCAGATACGCAGTATTTT. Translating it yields CASSDSGGADTQYF.

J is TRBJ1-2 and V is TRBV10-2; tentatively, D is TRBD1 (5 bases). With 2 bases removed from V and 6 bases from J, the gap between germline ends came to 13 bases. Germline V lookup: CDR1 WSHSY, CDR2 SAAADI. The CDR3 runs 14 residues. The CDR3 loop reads CASSETRGGDGYTF. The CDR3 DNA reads TGCGCCAGCAGTGAGACTCGCGGGGGAGATGGCTACACCTTC.

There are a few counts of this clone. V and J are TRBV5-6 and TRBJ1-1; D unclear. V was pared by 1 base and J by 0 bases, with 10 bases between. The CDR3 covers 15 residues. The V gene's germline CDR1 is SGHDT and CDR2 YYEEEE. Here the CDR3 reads CASSLIDTVNTEAFF. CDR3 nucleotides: TGTGCCAGCAGCTTGATTGACACCGTGAACACTGAAGCTTTCTTT.

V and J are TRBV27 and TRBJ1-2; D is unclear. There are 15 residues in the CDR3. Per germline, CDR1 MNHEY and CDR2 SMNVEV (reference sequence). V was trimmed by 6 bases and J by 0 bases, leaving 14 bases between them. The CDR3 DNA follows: TGTGCCAGCAGCCCGACCGGGAAAGCTAACTATGGCTACACCTTC. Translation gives CASSPTGKANYGYTF.

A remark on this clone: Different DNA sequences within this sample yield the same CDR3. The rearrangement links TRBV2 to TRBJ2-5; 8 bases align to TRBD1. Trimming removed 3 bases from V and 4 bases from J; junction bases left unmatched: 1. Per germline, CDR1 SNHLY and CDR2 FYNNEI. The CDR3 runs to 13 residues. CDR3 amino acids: CASSEDRVETQYF. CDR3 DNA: TGTGCCAGCAGTGAGGACAGGGTAGAGACCCAGTACTTC.